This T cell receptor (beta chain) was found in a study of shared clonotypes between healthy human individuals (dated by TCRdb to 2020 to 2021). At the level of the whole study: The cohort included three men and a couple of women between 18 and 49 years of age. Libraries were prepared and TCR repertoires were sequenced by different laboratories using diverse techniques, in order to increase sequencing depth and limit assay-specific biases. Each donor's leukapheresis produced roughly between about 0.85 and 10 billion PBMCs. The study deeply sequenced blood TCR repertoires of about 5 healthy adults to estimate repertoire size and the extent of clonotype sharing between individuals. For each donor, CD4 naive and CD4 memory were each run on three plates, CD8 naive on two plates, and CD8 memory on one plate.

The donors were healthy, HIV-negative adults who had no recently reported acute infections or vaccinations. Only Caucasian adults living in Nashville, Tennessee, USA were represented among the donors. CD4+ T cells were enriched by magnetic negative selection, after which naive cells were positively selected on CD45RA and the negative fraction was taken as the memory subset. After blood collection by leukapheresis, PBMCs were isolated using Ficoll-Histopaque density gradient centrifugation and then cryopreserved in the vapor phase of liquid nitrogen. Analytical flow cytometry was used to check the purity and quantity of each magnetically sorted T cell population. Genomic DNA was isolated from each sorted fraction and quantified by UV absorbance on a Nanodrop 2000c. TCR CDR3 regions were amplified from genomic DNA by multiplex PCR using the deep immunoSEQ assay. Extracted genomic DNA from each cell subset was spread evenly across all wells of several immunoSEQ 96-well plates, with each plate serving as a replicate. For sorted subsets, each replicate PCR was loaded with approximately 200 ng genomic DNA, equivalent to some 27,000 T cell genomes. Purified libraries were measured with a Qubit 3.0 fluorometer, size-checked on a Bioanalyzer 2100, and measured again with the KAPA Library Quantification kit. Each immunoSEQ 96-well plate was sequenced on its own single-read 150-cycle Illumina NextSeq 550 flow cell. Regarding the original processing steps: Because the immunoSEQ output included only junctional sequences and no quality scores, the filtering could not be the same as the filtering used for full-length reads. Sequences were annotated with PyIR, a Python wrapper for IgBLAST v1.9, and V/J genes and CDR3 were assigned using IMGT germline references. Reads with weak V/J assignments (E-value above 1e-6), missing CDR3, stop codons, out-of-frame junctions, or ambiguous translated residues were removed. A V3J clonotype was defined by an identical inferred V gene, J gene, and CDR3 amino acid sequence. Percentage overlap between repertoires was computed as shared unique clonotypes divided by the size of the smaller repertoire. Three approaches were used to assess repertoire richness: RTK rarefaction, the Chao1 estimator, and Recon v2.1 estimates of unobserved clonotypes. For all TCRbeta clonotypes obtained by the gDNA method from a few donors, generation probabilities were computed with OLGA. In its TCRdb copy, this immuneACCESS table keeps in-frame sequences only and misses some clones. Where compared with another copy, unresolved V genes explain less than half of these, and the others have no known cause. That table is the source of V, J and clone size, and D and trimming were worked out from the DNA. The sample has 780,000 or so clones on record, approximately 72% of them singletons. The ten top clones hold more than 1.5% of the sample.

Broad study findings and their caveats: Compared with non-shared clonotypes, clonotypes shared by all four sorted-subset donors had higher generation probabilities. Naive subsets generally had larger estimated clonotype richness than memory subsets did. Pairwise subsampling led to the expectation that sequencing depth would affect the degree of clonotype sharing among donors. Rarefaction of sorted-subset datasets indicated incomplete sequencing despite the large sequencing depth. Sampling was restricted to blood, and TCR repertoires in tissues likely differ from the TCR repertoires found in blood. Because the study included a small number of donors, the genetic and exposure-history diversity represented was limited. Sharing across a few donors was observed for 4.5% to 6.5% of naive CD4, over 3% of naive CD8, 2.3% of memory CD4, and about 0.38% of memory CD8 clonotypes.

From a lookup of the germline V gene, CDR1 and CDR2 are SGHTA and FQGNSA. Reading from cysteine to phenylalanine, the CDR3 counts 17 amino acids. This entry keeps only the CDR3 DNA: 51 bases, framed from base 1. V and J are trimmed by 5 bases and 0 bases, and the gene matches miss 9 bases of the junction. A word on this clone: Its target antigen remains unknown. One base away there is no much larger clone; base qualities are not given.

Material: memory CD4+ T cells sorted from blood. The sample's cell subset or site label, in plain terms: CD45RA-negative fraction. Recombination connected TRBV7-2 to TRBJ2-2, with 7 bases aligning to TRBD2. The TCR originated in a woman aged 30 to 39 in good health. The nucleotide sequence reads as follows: TGTGCCAGCAGCCCCTGGCTAGCGGTTTCGAACACCGGGGAGCTGTTTTTT. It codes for CASSPWLAVSNTGELFF.